Sequencing of this T cell receptor beta chain was carried out in a study of T-cell reconstitution after alpha-beta-depleted transplantation in children. Unique molecular identifiers tagged the TCRbeta library. TCRdb reprocessed the PCR reads via MiXCR and lists one record per CDR3 protein. The sample carries approximately 800,000 distinct CDR3 sequences, 16% recorded once. There are 17 residues in the CDR3. Germline V gene sequence: CDR1 MNHEY, CDR2 SMNVEV (reference sequence). Trimming took off 7 bases at V and 1 base at J, with 21 bases between the two ends. The chain has TRBV27 and TRBJ2-3; tentatively, D is TRBD2 (5 bases). The specimen comprised PBMCs, mostly from graft donor cells, sampled 360 days after TCRalphabeta/CD19-depleted stem cell transplant. This sequence was found in a male patient aged 5 to 17 who had a stem cell transplant for acute lymphoblastic leukemia, so the T cells may come from the graft donor. CDR3 residues: CASIFRDGERGTDTQYF. CDR3 nucleotide sequence: TGTGCCAGCATCTTTAGAGATGGGGAGAGGGGCACAGATACGCAGTATTTT.